These 18 T cell receptor beta chains were all obtained from the same sample, sequenced in a study of shared clonotypes between healthy human individuals. Here immunoSEQ multiplex PCR was the method, and the copy in TCRdb shows in-frame clones only, minus some. Found here are fewer than 800,000 clones, about 91% of them singletons; the top ten hold about 24%. The naive CD8 subset, CD45RO-negative cells positively selected for CCR7, excluded terminally differentiated effector memory CD45RA+ cells. Sequencing used naive CD8+ T cells sorted from blood. The source of these receptors is a man aged 30-40 years in good health.

The rearrangement links TRBV28 to TRBJ2-1; possible D gene TRBD2, 6 bases. The V end was cut by 6 bases, the J end by 5 bases, with 11 bases between. CDR1 is MDHEN and CDR2 is SYDVKM in the germline V gene. The CDR3 consists of 13 residues. The CDR3 DNA reads TGTGCCAGCAGCCCCTGGGGGGACAATGAGCAGTTCTTC. Residues: CASSPWGDNEQFF.

In the case of this clone: Other DNA sequences of this sample code for an identical CDR3. The chain combines TRBV5-1 with TRBJ2-7, with 8 bases lining up with TRBD1. This CDR3 comprises 15 residues. Germline V gene lookup returns CDR1 SGHRS and CDR2 YFSETQ. V was pared by 0 bases and J by 1 base, with 3 bases of the junction left unmatched. In DNA, the CDR3 is TGCGCCAGCAGCTTGGGGCAGGGGGCATCCTACGAGCAGTACTTC. This encodes CASSLGQGASYEQYF.

The table lists this clone with a count of one. V gene TRBV4-2 combines with J gene TRBJ2-2; D remains ambiguous. This CDR3 is built from 15 residues. CDR1 and CDR2 (germline): LGHNA, YNFKEQ. The ends were cut back, 0 bases at V and 6 bases at J, with 11 bases in the middle. This CDR3 reads CASSQESTISGELFF. CDR3 nucleotide sequence: TGTGCCAGCAGCCAAGAAAGTACAATTTCCGGGGAGCTGTTTTTT.

This chain links TRBV7-6 with TRBJ2-1; maybe TRBD2 (6 bases). The CDR3 sequence is 20 residues long. Trimming took off 3 bases at V and 0 bases at J, with 24 bases between the two ends. CDR1 and CDR2 (germline): SGHVS, FNYEAQ. CDR3 residues: CASSFGALISGRGSYNEQFF. The CDR3 DNA reads as TGTGCCAGCAGCTTCGGTGCCCTTATTTCCGGGAGAGGCTCCTACAATGAGCAGTTCTTC.

The chain has TRBV7-2 and TRBJ2-1, with 9 bases aligning to TRBD2. CDR1 SGHTA and CDR2 FQGNSA come from the germline V gene. The CDR3 length is 15 residues. V trimming: 5 bases; J trimming: 8 bases; junction bases outside the gene matches: 10. The CDR3 DNA is TGTGCCAGCAGCGAGGGACTAGCACGGCGGCATGAGCAGTTCTTC. Amino acids: CASSEGLARRHEQFF.

In DNA, the CDR3 is TGCGCCAGCAGCTTGATTGGGACAGGGCATTCGGATACGCAGTATTTT. It codes for CASSLIGTGHSDTQYF. The J gene is TRBJ2-3, the V gene TRBV5-1; 9 bases fit TRBD1. This CDR3 has 16 amino acids. Unmatched junction bases numbered 9, after V lost 1 base and J lost 6 bases. Germline V CDR1 and CDR2: SGHRS, YFSETQ.

The chain joins TRBV6-5 to TRBJ2-3, with D possibly TRBD1 on 6 matching bases. CDR3 length equals 15 residues. Trimming took 6 bases from V and 4 from J, leaving 17 bases between them. CDR1 MNHEY and CDR2 SVGAGI come from the germline V gene. The CDR3 coding sequence is TGTGCCAGCAGAGAGAGCAGGGGTGGGTCAGATACGCAGTATTTT. Amino acids: CASRESRGGSDTQYF.

The chain uses TRBV7-9 and TRBJ1-1; weak D call: TRBD1 (6 bases). Germline CDR1 reads SEHNR; CDR2 reads FQNEAQ (reference sequence). The V and J ends lost 2 bases and 4 bases respectively, with 14 bases between them. CDR3 size: 15 residues. The CDR3 here is CASSLSQGAFTEAFF. CDR3 sequence (DNA): TGTGCCAGCAGCTTATCACAGGGCGCTTTCACTGAAGCTTTCTTT.

The chain couples TRBV10-2 to TRBJ2-1; 9 positions match TRBD2. The germline V gene encodes CDR1 WSHSY and CDR2 SAAADI. CDR3 size: 15 residues. With V trimmed by 2 bases and J by 9 bases, 8 bases remained unmatched. In nucleotides, the CDR3 is TGCGCCAGCAGTGAGGAGGCGGGGGGGCTTAGTGAGCAGTTCTTC. It yields the protein CASSEEAGGLSEQFF.

This chain uses TRBV10-1 with TRBJ2-5; D possibly corresponds to TRBD2 (5 bases). CDR3 size: 15 residues. The ends were cut back, 2 bases at V and 3 bases at J, with 13 bases in the middle. Germline V gene data show CDR1 as WNHNN and CDR2 as SYGVQD (reference sequence). The CDR3 coding sequence is TGCGCCAGCAGTGAGCCGGAGCGGCATAAAGAGACCCAGTACTTC. Amino acid sequence: CASSEPERHKETQYF.

The chain is built from TRBV27 and TRBJ2-3, with 7 bases lining up with TRBD1. The CDR3 spans 14 residues. Unmatched junction bases numbered 5, after V lost 6 bases and J lost 2 bases. Germline-derived CDR1 and CDR2 are MNHEY and SMNVEV (reference sequence). The CDR3 bases are TGTGCCAGCAGGACAGGGATCTACACAGATACGCAGTATTTT. It encodes CASRTGIYTDTQYF.

V usage is TRBV18 and J usage is TRBJ2-7; D gene unclear. The CDR3 extends over 18 amino acids. Trimming removed 1 base at V and 4 bases at J, with 23 bases between. Germline V gene data show CDR1 as KGHSH and CDR2 as LQKENI. The CDR3 sequence is CASSPLLGPDGWKYEQYF. The CDR3, as DNA: TGTGCCAGCTCACCACTTCTTGGCCCCGACGGGTGGAAATACGAGCAGTACTTC.

The CDR3: CASSSGLVNNEQFF. CDR3 coding DNA: TGTGCCAGCAGTTCCGGACTAGTAAACAATGAGCAGTTCTTC. The J gene is TRBJ2-1, the V gene TRBV7-9, with 7 bases fitting TRBD2. The V segment lost 6 bases and the J segment 5 bases; nucleotides outside the gene matches: 7. Germline values: CDR1 SEHNR, CDR2 FQNEAQ (reference sequence). This CDR3 is built from 14 residues. Full variable domain (rest looked up from reference TRBV7-9 and TRBJ2-1): DTGVSQNPRHKITKRGQNVTFRCDPISEHNRLYWYRQTLGQGPEFLTYFQNEAQLEKSRLLSDRFSAERPKGSFSTLEIQRTEQGDSAMYLCASSSGLVNNEQFFGPGTRLTVL.

The chain joins TRBV7-8 to TRBJ2-7; no reliable D call. Germline V lookup: CDR1 SGHVS, CDR2 FQNEAQ. The CDR3 totals 13 residues. Trimming took off 2 bases at V and 2 bases at J, with 7 bases between the two ends. CDR3 DNA sequence: TGTGCCAGCAGCTTAAATGCCGCCTACGAGCAGTACTTC. Translated: CASSLNAAYEQYF.

The genes are TRBV14 and TRBJ2-1, with TRBD1 identical over 7 bases. The CDR3 length is 15 residues. In germline, CDR1 is SGHDN, CDR2 FVKESK. V gave up 4 bases and J gave up 5 bases; unmatched junction bases: 8. This CDR3 reads CASSRKEGADNEQFF. In DNA form, the CDR3 reads TGTGCCAGCAGCCGGAAAGAGGGGGCCGACAATGAGCAGTTCTTC.

V gene TRBV7-6 combines with J gene TRBJ2-7; 9 positions agree with TRBD2. CDR1 is SGHVS, CDR2 FNYEAQ, per germline. J gave up 5 bases and V 1 base, and 12 bases lay outside the gene matches. This CDR3 spans 17 amino acids. The CDR3 bases are TGTGCCAGCAGCTTAGAGTCCGGCGGGAGGGCCGGGGACGAGCAGTACTTC. This encodes CASSLESGGRAGDEQYF.

With respect to this clone: This sample also contains other DNA sequences that code for the same CDR3. The chain is built from TRBV27 and TRBJ2-7; tentative D call: TRBD2 (5 bases). Germline CDR1 and CDR2: MNHEY and SMNVEV (reference sequence). V gave up 3 bases and J gave up 5 bases, with 8 bases separating them. The CDR3 spans 12 residues. CDR3 sequence reads: CASSLIGDEQYF. CDR3 DNA sequence: TGTGCCAGCAGTTTGATCGGGGACGAGCAGTACTTC.

The V and J genes are TRBV5-4 and TRBJ2-2; D gene uncertain. Trimming removed 1 base from V and 5 bases from J, with 3 bases in between. The germline CDR1 and CDR2 sequences are SGHNT and YYREEE (reference sequence). This CDR3 has 12 residues. The CDR3 sequence: CASSLKTGELFF. The CDR3 bases are TGTGCCAGCAGCTTGAAGACCGGGGAGCTGTTTTTT. The full variable domain, rest sourced from reference TRBV5-4 and TRBJ2-2, is ETGVTQSPTHLIKTRGQQVTLRCSSQSGHNTVSWYQQALGQGPQFIFQYYREEENGRGNFPPRFSGLQFPNYSSELNVNALELDDSALYLCASSLKTGELFFGEGSRLTVL.